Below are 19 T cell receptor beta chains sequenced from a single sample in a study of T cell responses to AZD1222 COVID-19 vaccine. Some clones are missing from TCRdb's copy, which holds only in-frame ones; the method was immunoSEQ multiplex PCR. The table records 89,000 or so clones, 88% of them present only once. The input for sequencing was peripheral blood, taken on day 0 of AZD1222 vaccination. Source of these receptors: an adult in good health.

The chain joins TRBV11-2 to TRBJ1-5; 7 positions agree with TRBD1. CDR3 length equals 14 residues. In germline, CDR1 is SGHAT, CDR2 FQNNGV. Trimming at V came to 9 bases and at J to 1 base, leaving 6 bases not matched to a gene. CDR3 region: CARGGRVSNQPQHF. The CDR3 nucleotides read TGTGCCAGAGGGGGCAGGGTGAGCAATCAGCCCCAGCATTTT.

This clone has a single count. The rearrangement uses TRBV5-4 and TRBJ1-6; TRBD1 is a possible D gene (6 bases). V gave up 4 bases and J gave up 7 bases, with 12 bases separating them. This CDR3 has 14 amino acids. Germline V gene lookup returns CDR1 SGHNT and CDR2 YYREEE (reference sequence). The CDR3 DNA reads TGTGCCAGCAGCATCCTACAGGGAAATTCACCCCTCCACTTT. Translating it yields CASSILQGNSPLHF.

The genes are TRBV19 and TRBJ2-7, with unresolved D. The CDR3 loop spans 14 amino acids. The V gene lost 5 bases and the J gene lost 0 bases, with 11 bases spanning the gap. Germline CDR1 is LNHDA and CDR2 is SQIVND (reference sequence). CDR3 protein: CASSPGLSSYEQYF. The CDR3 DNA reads TGTGCCAGTAGTCCGGGCCTCTCCTCCTACGAGCAGTACTTC.

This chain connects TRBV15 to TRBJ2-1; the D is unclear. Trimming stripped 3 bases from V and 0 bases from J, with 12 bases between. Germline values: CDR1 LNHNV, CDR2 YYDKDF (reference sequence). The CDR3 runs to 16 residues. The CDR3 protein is CATSSILKGSYNEQFF. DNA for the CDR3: TGTGCCACCAGCAGCATATTAAAGGGCTCCTACAATGAGCAGTTCTTC.

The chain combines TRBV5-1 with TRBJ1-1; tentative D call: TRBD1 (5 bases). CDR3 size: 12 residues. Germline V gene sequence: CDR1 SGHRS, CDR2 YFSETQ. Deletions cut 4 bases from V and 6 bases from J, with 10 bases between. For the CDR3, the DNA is TGCGCCAGCAGCCGGGGGACGGCTGAAGCTTTCTTT. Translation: CASSRGTAEAFF.

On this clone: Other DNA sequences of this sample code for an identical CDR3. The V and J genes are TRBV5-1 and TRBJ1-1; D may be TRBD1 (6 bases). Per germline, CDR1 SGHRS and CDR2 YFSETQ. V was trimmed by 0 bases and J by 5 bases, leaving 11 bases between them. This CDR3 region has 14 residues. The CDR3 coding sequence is TGCGCCAGCAGCTTGGACAGGGTTAGAACTGAAGCTTTCTTT. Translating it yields CASSLDRVRTEAFF.

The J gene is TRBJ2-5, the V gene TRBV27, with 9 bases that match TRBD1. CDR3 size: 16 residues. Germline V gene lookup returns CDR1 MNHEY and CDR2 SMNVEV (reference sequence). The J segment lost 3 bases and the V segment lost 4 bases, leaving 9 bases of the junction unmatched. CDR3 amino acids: CASSSGTGRREETQYF. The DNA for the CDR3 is TGTGCCAGCAGTTCAGGGACAGGGAGGAGAGAAGAGACCCAGTACTTC.

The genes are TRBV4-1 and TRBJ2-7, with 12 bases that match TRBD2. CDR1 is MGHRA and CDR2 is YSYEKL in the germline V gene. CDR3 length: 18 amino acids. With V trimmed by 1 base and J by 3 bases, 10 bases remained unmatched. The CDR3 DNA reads TGCGCCAGCAGCCAAGGAGGCCTAGCGGGAGGGCCCGGCTACGAGCAGTACTTC. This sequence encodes CASSQGGLAGGPGYEQYF.

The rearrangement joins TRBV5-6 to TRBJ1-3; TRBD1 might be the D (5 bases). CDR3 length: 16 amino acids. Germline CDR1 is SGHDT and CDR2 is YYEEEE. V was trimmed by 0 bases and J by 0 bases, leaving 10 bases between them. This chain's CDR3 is CASSLGRGPSGNTIYF. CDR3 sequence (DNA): TGTGCCAGCAGCTTGGGTAGGGGACCCTCTGGAAACACCATATATTTT.

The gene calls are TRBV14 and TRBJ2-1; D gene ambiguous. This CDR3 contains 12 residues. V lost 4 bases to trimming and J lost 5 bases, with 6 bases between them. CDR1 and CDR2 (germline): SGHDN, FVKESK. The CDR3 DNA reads TGTGCCAGCAGCCCTACCCACAATGAGCAGTTCTTC. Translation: CASSPTHNEQFF.

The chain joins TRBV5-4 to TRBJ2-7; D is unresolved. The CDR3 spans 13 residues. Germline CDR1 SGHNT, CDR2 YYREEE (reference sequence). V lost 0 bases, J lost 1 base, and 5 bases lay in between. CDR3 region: CASSLGQSYEQYF. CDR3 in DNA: TGTGCCAGCAGCTTGGGGCAGTCCTACGAGCAGTACTTC.

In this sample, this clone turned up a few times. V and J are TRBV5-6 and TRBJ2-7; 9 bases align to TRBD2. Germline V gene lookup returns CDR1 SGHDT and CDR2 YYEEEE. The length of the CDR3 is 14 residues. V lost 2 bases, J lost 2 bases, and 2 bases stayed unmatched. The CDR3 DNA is TGTGCCAGCAGCTTTAGCGGGAGAGCCTACGAGCAGTACTTC. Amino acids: CASSFSGRAYEQYF. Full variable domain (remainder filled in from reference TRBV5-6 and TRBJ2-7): DAGVTQSPTHLIKTRGQQVTLRCSPKSGHDTVSWYQQALGQGPQFIFQYYEEEERQRGNFPDRFSGHQFPNYSSELNVNALLLGDSALYLCASSFSGRAYEQYFGPGTRLTVT.

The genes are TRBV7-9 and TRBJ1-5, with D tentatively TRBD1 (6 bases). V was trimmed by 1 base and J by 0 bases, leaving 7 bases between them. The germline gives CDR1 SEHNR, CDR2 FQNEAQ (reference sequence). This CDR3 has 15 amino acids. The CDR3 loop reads CASSLGDTSNQPQHF. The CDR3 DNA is TGTGCCAGCAGCTTAGGGGACACTAGCAATCAGCCCCAGCATTTT.

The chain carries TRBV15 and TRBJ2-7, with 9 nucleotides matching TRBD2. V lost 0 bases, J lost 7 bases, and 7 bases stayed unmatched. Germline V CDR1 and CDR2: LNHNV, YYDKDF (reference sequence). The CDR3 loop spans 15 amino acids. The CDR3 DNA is TGTGCCACCAGCAGAGATTCTTTCCTAGCGGGGGAGCAGTACTTC. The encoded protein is CATSRDSFLAGEQYF.

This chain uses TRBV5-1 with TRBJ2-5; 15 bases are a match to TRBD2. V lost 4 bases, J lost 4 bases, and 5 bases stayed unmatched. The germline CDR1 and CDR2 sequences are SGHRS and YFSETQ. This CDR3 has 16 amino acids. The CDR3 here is CASSTGLAGGLETQYF. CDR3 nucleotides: TGCGCCAGCAGCACGGGACTAGCGGGAGGATTAGAGACCCAGTACTTC.

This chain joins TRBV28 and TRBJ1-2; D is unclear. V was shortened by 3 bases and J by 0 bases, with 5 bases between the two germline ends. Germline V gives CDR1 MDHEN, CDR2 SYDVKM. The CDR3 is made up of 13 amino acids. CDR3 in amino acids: CASSLGTNYGYTF. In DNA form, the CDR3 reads TGTGCCAGCAGTTTGGGGACTAACTATGGCTACACCTTC.

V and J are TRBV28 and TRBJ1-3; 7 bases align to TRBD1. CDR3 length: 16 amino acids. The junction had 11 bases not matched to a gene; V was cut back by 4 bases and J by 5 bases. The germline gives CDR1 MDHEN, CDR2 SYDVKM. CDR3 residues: CASSYSGAGQRNTIYF. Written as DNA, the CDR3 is TGTGCCAGCAGTTATTCCGGCGCGGGACAGAGAAACACCATATATTTT.

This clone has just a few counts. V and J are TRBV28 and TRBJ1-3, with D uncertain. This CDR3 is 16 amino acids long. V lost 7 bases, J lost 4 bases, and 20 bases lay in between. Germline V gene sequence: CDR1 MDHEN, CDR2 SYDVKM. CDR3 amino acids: CASKEFGETYGNTIYF. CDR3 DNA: TGTGCCAGCAAGGAATTTGGGGAAACTTACGGAAACACCATATATTTT.

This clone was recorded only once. The CDR3 DNA reads TGTGCCAGCAGCAAAGTTTCTGGGCCCGAAGAGACCCAGTACTTC. This gives the protein CASSKVSGPEETQYF. The gene calls are TRBV21-1 and TRBJ2-5; TRBD1 is the table's D call, not checked against the DNA. TRBV21-1 is shown as a pseudogene. The CDR3 runs 15 residues.